The clone carrying this T cell receptor beta chain was found a few times. This CDR3 comprises 14 residues. Germline lookup yields CDR1 PRHDT and CDR2 FYEKMQ (reference sequence). Trimming removed 6 bases at V and 2 bases at J, with 13 bases between. This entry belongs to a study of technical replicates of blood from a few donors. The repertoire was sequenced with immunoSEQ multiplex PCR; TCRdb's copy has only in-frame clones and lacks some. The profile shows tens of thousands of clones, approximately 92% of them singletons. The chain couples TRBV13 to TRBJ1-1; possibly TRBD1 for D (5 bases). Sequenced sample: T cells isolated from PBMCs. The clonotype originates from a human donor in good health. CDR3 in amino acids: CASRSGQLNTEAFF. In nucleotides, the CDR3 is TGTGCCAGCAGGTCCGGACAACTAAACACTGAAGCTTTCTTT. Together with reference TRBV13 and TRBJ1-1, the CDR3 gives the full variable domain: AAGVIQSPRHLIKEKRETATLKCYPIPRHDTVYWYQQGPGQDPQFLISFYEKMQSDKGSIPDRFSAQQFSDYHSELNMSSLELGDSALYFCASRSGQLNTEAFFGQGTRLTVV.